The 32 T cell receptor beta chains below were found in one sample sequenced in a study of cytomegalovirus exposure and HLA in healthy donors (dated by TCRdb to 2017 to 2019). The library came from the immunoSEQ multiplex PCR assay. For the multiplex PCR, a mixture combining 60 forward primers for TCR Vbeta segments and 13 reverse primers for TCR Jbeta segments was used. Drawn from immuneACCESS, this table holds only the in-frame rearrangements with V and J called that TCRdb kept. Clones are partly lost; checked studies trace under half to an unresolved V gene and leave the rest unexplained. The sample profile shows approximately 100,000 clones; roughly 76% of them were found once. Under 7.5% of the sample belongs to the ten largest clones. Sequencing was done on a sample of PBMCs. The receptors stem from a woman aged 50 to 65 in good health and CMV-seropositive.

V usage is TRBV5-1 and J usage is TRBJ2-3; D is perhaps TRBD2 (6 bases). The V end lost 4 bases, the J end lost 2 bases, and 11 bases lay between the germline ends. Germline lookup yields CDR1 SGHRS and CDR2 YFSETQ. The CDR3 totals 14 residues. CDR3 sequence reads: CASSGGLNTDTQYF. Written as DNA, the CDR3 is TGCGCCAGCAGCGGGGGACTTAACACAGATACGCAGTATTTT.

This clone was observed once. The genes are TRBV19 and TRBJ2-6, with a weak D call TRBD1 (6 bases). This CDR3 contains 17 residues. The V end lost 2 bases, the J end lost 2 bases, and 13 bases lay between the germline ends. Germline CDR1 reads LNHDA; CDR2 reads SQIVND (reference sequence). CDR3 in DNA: TGTGCCAGTAGTATATGGCAGGGGATTACTGGGGCCAACGTCCTGACTTTC. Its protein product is CASSIWQGITGANVLTF.

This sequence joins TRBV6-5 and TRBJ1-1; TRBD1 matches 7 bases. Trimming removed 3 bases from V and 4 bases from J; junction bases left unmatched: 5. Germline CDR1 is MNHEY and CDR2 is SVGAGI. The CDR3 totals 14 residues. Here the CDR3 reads CASSYRPGGTEAFF. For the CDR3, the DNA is TGTGCCAGCAGTTATAGACCAGGGGGCACTGAAGCTTTCTTT.

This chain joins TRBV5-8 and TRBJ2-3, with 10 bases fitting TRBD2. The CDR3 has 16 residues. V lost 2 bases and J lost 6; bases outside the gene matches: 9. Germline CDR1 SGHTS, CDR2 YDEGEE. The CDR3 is CASSFGLAGASDTQYF. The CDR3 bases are TGTGCCAGCAGCTTCGGCCTAGCGGGGGCCTCGGATACGCAGTATTTT. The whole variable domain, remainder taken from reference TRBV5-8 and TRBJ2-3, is EAGVTQSPTHLIKTRGQQATLRCSPISGHTSVYWYQQALGLGLQFLLWYDEGEERNRGNFPPRFSGRQFPNYSSELNVNALELEDSALYLCASSFGLAGASDTQYFGPGTRLTVL.

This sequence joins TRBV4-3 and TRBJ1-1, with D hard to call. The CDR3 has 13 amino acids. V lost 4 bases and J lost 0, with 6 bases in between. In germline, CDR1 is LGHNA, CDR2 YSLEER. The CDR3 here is CASSPLVNTEAFF. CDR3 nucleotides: TGCGCCAGCAGCCCCCTCGTGAACACTGAAGCTTTCTTT.

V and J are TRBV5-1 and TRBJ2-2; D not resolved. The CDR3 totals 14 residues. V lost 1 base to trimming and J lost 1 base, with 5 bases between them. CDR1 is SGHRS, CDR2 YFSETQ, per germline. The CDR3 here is CASSLLMNTGELFF. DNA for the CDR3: TGCGCCAGCAGCTTGTTAATGAACACCGGGGAGCTGTTTTTT.

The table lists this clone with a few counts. CDR3 nucleotides: TGTGCCAGCAGCGTAGACCCAGGGCCTGAGCAGTTCTTC. Translating it yields CASSVDPGPEQFF. This rearrangement joins TRBV9 to TRBJ2-1; tentatively, D is TRBD1 (5 bases). The CDR3 has 13 amino acids. V was trimmed by 0 bases and J by 9 bases, leaving 10 bases between them. Germline V gene lookup returns CDR1 SGDLS and CDR2 YYNGEE.

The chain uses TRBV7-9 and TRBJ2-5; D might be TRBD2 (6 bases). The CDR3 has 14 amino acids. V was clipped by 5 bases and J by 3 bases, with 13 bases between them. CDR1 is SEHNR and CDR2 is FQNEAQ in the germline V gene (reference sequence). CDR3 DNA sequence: TGTGCCAGCAGCCAGAGTGGGGGGAAAGAGACCCAGTACTTC. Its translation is CASSQSGGKETQYF.

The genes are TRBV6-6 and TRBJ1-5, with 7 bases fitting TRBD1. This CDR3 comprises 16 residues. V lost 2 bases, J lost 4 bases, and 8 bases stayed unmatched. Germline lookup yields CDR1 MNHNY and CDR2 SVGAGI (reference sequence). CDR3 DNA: TGTGCCAGCAGTTACATACAGGGGTCGGGAAATCAGCCCCAGCATTTT. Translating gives CASSYIQGSGNQPQHF.

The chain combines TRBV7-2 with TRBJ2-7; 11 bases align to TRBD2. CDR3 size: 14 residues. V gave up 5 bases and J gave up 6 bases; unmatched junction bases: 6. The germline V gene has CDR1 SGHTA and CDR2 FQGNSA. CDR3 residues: CASSASGTSGEQYF. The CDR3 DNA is TGTGCCAGCAGCGCTTCCGGGACTAGCGGCGAGCAGTACTTC.

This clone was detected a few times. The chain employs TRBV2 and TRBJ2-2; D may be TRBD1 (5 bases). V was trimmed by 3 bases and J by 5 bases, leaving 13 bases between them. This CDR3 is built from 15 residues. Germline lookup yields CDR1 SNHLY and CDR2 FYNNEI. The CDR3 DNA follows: TGTGCCAGCAGTGAGCAGGGTATGAGTACCGGGGAGCTGTTTTTT. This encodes CASSEQGMSTGELFF.

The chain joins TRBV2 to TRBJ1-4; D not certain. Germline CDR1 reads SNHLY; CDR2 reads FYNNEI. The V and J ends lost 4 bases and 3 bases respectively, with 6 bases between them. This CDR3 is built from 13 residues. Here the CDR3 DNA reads TGTGCCAGCAGTGTCAACTCTAATGAAAAACTGTTTTTT. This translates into CASSVNSNEKLFF. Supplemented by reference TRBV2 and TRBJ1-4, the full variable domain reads EPEVTQTPSHQVTQMGQEVILRCVPISNHLYFYWYRQILGQKVEFLVSFYNNEISEKSEIFDDQFSVERPDGSNFTLKIRSTKLEDSAMYFCASSVNSNEKLFFGSGTQLSVL.

The CDR3 DNA is TGTGCCAGCAGCAACGCCAGGGGGGCCGTAGGAAAACTGTTTTTT. This codes for CASSNARGAVGKLFF. The rearrangement uses TRBV9 and TRBJ1-4; 7 bases map to TRBD1. This CDR3 has 15 amino acids. The V segment lost 4 bases and the J segment 10 bases; nucleotides outside the gene matches: 13. Germline V gene sequence: CDR1 SGDLS, CDR2 YYNGEE.

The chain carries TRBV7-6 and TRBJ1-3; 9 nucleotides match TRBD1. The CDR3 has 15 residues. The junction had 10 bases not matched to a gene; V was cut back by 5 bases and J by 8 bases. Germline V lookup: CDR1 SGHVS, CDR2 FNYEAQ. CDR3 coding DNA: TGTGCCAGCAGCCTAGGGACAGGGAAAGGATACACCATATATTTT. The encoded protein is CASSLGTGKGYTIYF.

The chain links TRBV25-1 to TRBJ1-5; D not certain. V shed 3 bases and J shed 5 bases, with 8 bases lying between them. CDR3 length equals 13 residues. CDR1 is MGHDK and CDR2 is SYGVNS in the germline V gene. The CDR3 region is CASSEPGDQPQHF. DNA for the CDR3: TGTGCCAGCAGTGAGCCTGGAGATCAGCCCCAGCATTTT.

CDR3 sequence: CSGRITGESGTEAFF. CDR3 coding DNA: TGCAGCGGACGAATTACAGGGGAAAGCGGCACTGAAGCTTTCTTT. V gene TRBV29-1 combines with J gene TRBJ1-1, with TRBD1 identical over 7 bases. The CDR3 spans 15 residues. The J segment lost 4 bases and the V segment lost 7 bases, leaving 15 bases of the junction unmatched. From germline, CDR1 is SQVTM and CDR2 ANQGSEA. Combining the CDR3 with reference TRBV29-1 and TRBJ1-1 gives the whole variable domain SAVISQKPSRDICQRGTSLTIQCQVDSQVTMMFWYRQQPGQSLTLIATANQGSEATYESGFVIDKFPISRPNLTFSTLTVSNMSPEDSSIYLCSGRITGESGTEAFFGQGTRLTVV.

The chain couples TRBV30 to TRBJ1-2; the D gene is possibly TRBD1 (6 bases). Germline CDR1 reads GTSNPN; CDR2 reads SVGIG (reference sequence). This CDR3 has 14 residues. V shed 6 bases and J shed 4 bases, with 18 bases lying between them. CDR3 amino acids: CACQGGQLGYGYTF. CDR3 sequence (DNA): TGTGCCTGCCAAGGAGGACAGTTGGGCTATGGCTACACCTTC.

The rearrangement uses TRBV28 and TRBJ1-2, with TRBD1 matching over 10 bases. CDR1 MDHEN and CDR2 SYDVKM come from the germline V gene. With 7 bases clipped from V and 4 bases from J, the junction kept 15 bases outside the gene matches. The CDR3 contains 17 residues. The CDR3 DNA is TGTGCCAGCACCATGGGACAGGGGATAATCCAGGGCTATGGCTACACCTTC. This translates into CASTMGQGIIQGYGYTF.

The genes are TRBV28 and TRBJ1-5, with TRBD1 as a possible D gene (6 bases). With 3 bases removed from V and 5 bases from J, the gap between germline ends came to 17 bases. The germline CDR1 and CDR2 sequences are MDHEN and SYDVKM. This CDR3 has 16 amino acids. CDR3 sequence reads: CASSLRGRGEHQPQHF. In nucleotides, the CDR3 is TGTGCCAGCAGTTTGAGGGGGAGGGGCGAACATCAGCCCCAGCATTTT.

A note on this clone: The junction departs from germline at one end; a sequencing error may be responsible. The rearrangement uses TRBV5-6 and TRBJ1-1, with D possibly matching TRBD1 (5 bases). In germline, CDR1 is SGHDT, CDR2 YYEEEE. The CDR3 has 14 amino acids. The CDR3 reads CASTPRGRNTKAFF. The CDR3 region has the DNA TGTGCCAGCACCCCCCGGGGGAGGAACACTAAAGCTTTCTTT.

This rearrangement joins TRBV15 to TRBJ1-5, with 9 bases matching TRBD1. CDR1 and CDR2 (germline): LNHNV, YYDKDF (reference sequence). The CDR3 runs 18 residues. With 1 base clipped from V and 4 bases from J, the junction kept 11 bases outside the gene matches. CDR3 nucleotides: TGTGCCACCAGCAGAGGAATTAGCGGGGACAGGGCGAATCAGCCCCAGCATTTT. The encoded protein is CATSRGISGDRANQPQHF.

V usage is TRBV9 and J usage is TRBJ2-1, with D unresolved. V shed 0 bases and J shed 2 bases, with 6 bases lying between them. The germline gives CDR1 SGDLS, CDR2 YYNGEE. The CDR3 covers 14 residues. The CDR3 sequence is CASSVATPYNEQFF. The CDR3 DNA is TGTGCCAGCAGCGTAGCTACTCCCTACAATGAGCAGTTCTTC. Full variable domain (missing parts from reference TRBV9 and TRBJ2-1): DSGVTQTPKHLITATGQRVTLRCSPRSGDLSVYWYQQSLDQGLQFLIQYYNGEERAKGNILERFSAQQFPDLHSELNLSSLELGDSALYFCASSVATPYNEQFFGPGTRLTVL.

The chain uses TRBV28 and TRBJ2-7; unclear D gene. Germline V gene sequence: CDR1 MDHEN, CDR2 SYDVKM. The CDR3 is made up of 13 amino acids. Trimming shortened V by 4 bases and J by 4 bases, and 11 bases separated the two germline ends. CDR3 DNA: TGTGCCAGCAGTTCCCCCCCTTTTTACGAGCAGTACTTC. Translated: CASSSPPFYEQYF. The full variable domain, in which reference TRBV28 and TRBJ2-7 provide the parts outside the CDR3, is DVKVTQSSRYLVKRTGEKVFLECVQDMDHENMFWYRQDPGLGLRLIYFSYDVKMKEKGDIPEGYSVSREKKERFSLILESASTNQTSMYLCASSSPPFYEQYFGPGTRLTVT.

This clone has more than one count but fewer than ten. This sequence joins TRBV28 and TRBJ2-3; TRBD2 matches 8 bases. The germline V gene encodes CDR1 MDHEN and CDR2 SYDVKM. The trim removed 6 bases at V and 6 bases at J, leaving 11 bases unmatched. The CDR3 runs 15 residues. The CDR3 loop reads CASRRRGGLLDTQYF. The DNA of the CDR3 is TGTGCCAGCAGACGACGGGGGGGGCTCTTGGATACGCAGTATTTT.

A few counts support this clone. The DNA for the CDR3 is TGTGCCAGCAGCTTAATGGGGGGGCCAGATACGCAGTATTTT. It encodes CASSLMGGPDTQYF. The chain recombines TRBV7-6 with TRBJ2-3, with D perhaps TRBD2 (7 bases). V gave up 2 bases and J gave up 4 bases, with 10 bases separating them. CDR1 is SGHVS, CDR2 FNYEAQ, per germline. This CDR3 has 14 residues.

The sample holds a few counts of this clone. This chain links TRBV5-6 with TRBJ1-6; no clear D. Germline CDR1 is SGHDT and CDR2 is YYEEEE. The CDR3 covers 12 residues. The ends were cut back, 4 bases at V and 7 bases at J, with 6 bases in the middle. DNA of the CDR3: TGTGCCAGCAGCCTCGTCAATTCACCCCTCCACTTT. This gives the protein CASSLVNSPLHF.

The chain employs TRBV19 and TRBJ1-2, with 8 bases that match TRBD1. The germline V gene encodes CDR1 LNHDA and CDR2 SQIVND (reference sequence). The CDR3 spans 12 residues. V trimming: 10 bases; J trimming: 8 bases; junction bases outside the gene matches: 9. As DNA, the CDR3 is TGTGCCACCACACAGGGGGGTGAGGGCTACACCTTC. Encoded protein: CATTQGGEGYTF. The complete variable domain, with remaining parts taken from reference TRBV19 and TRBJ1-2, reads DGGITQSPKYLFRKEGQNVTLSCEQNLNHDAMYWYRQDPGQGLRLIYYSQIVNDFQKGDIAEGYSVSREKKESFPLTVTSAQKNPTAFYLCATTQGGEGYTFGSGTRLTVV.

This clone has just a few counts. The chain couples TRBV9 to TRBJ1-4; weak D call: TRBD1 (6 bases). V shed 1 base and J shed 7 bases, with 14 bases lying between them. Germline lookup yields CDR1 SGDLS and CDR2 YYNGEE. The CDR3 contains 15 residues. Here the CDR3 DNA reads TGTGCCAGCAGCGTAATGGGGCAGGGGAGTGAAAAACTGTTTTTT. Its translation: CASSVMGQGSEKLFF.

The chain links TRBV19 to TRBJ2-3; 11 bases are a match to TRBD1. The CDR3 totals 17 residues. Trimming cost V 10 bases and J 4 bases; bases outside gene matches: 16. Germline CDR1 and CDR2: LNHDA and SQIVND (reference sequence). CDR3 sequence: CATQKGTGGVGPDTQYF. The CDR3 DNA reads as TGTGCCACTCAAAAAGGGACAGGGGGTGTGGGACCAGATACGCAGTATTTT.

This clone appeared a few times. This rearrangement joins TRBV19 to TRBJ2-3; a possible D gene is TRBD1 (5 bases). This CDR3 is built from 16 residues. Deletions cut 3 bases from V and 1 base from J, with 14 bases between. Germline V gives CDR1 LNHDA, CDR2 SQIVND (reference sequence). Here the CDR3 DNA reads TGTGCCAGTAGTATTCAAGGGGTCAGCGGCACAGATACGCAGTATTTT. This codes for CASSIQGVSGTDTQYF.

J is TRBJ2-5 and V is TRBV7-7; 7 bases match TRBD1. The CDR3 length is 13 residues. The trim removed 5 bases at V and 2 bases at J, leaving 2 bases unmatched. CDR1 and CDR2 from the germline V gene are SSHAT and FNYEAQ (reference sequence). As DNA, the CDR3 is TGTGCCAGCAGCCAGGACAGGCAAGAGACCCAGTACTTC. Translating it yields CASSQDRQETQYF.

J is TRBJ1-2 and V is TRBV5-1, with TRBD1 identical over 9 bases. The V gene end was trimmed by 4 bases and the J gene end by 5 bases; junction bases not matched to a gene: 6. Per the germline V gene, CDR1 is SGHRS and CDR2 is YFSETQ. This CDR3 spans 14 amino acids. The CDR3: CASSPSTGGYGYTF. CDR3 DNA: TGCGCCAGCAGCCCTTCGACAGGGGGTTATGGCTACACCTTC.